These 23 T cell receptor beta chains were all obtained from the same sample, sequenced in a study of Ad26.COV2.S vaccination and SARS-CoV-2 variants. Sequencing used immunoSEQ multiplex PCR; TCRdb keeps in-frame clones, though not all of them. The table records approximately 410,000 clones, 88% of them present only once. As to treatment: roughly 18 received Ad26.COV2.S at low or high dose, single or two shots; 5 received placebo; per-sample allocation not given. Following the first vaccine or placebo injection, samples were taken on day 63. The material was peripheral blood, obtained in a trial of Ad26.COV2.S vaccine versus placebo. The source is a person aged 18-65 years who received the Ad26.COV2.S COVID-19 vaccine or a placebo.

The chain links TRBV5-4 to TRBJ2-4; D assignment may be TRBD1 or TRBD2 (6 bases each). CDR1 SGHNT and CDR2 YYREEE come from the germline V gene (reference sequence). V was trimmed by 5 bases and J by 6 bases, leaving 18 bases between them. The CDR3 is 15 amino acids. The DNA of the CDR3 is TGTGCCAGCAGTACAGGGTCGGGAGCGGGAAACATTCAGTACTTC. The encoded protein is CASSTGSGAGNIQYF.

The CDR3 bases are TGTGCCAGTAGTATCCAGGGGGGGGAAGAGACCCAGTACTTC. Its protein is CASSIQGGEETQYF. The chain joins TRBV19 to TRBJ2-5; D assignment may be TRBD1 or TRBD2 (7 bases each). The CDR3 has 14 residues. CDR1 is LNHDA and CDR2 is SQIVND in the germline V gene (reference sequence). V dropped 3 bases and J dropped 3 bases, with 11 bases sitting between them.

This rearrangement joins TRBV6-5 to TRBJ1-2; no definite D call. V was shortened by 6 bases and J by 4 bases, with 12 bases between the two germline ends. Germline lookup yields CDR1 MNHEY and CDR2 SVGAGI. The CDR3 is 13 residues long. CDR3: CASRAAHGYGYTF. CDR3 in DNA: TGTGCCAGCAGGGCCGCTCATGGCTATGGCTACACCTTC.

The rearrangement joins TRBV7-8 to TRBJ1-6; D unresolved. The length of the CDR3 is 13 residues. The germline V gene has CDR1 SGHVS and CDR2 FQNEAQ. V lost 4 bases and J 18 bases, leaving 19 bases between the germline ends. This CDR3 reads CASSSTPRVLYHF. The CDR3 DNA reads TGTGCCAGCAGCTCAACGCCAAGGGTACTCTACCACTTT.

The V and J genes are TRBV4-1 and TRBJ1-2, with D unclear. The germline V gene encodes CDR1 MGHRA and CDR2 YSYEKL. The ends were cut back, 2 bases at V and 4 bases at J, with 14 bases in the middle. This CDR3 has 15 amino acids. The CDR3 DNA reads as TGCGCCAGCAGCCAACCTCCAGCGATCCTCTATGGCTACACCTTC. Translation gives CASSQPPAILYGYTF.

This clone occurred once. The chain links TRBV5-1 to TRBJ2-4; a possible D gene is TRBD2 (6 bases). Germline-derived CDR1 and CDR2 are SGHRS and YFSETQ. The CDR3 contains 15 residues. V was shortened by 1 base and J by 6 bases, with 14 bases between the two germline ends. The CDR3 region is CASSLTGSQINIQYF. The CDR3 DNA reads TGCGCCAGCAGCTTGACCGGGAGCCAAATAAACATTCAGTACTTC.

The sample holds a few counts of this clone. J is TRBJ1-2 and V is TRBV6-5; D unclear. CDR3 size: 15 residues. V was pared by 6 bases and J by 3 bases, with 17 bases between. CDR1 is MNHEY and CDR2 is SVGAGI in the germline V gene. The CDR3 DNA sequence: TGTGCCAGCAGACTTGGGCAGGAACCCGACTATGGCTACACCTTC. Translating gives CASRLGQEPDYGYTF.

This clone is a singleton in its sample. This chain connects TRBV7-2 to TRBJ2-2; TRBD1 might be the D (5 bases). The CDR3 totals 14 residues. V lost 4 bases and J 3 bases, leaving 9 bases between the germline ends. Germline CDR1 SGHTA, CDR2 FQGNSA. The CDR3 loop reads CASSWGMDTGELFF. CDR3 DNA: TGTGCCAGCAGCTGGGGCATGGACACCGGGGAGCTGTTTTTT.

The rearrangement joins TRBV2 to TRBJ1-5; the match to TRBD1 covers 10 bases. Germline CDR1 and CDR2: SNHLY and FYNNEI. After removal of 6 bases from V and 7 bases from J, the junction contained 3 bases not matched to a gene. This CDR3 spans 13 amino acids. CDR3 residues: CASRDRGNQPQHF. DNA for the CDR3: TGTGCCAGCAGGGACAGGGGGAACCAGCCCCAGCATTTT.

V and J are TRBV5-5 and TRBJ2-6; D is unresolved. V was trimmed by 3 bases and J by 1 base, leaving 11 bases between them. This CDR3 is built from 16 residues. Germline assignment: CDR1 SGHKS and CDR2 YYEKEE (reference sequence). This chain's CDR3 is CASSSSILSGANVLTF. The CDR3 nucleotides read TGTGCCAGCAGCTCCAGTATCCTTTCTGGGGCCAACGTCCTGACTTTC.

The chain couples TRBV23-1 to TRBJ2-1; unclear D gene. TRBV23-1 is treated as an ORF (open reading frame) with a function not yet certain. V shed 4 bases and J shed 9 bases, with 13 bases lying between them. CDR3 length: 13 residues. The CDR3 spells CASSPQCVTEQFF. The CDR3 DNA is TGCGCCAGCAGTCCACAATGTGTCACTGAGCAGTTCTTC.

This chain uses TRBV27 with TRBJ2-1; either TRBD1 or TRBD2 may fit D (5 bases each). V lost 5 bases and J lost 0, with 20 bases in between. Germline V gives CDR1 MNHEY, CDR2 SMNVEV (reference sequence). The CDR3 is 18 residues long. The CDR3 protein is CASSNRWDERSSYNEQFF. Here the CDR3 DNA reads TGTGCCAGCAGTAACAGATGGGACGAAAGAAGCTCCTACAATGAGCAGTTCTTC.

This chain connects TRBV6-1 to TRBJ1-6; D is unresolved. Germline-derived CDR1 and CDR2 are MNHNS and SASEGT. Trimming shortened V by 3 bases and J by 6 bases, and 12 bases separated the two germline ends. This CDR3 has 15 residues. The CDR3 DNA reads as TGTGCCAGCAGTGAGGACGGAAGTTTTAATTCACCCCTCCACTTT. Protein sequence: CASSEDGSFNSPLHF.

The V and J genes are TRBV11-1 and TRBJ2-7; possibly TRBD2 for D (7 bases). The CDR3 covers 15 residues. Trimming removed 4 bases from V and 3 bases from J, with 16 bases in between. Germline CDR1 reads SGHAT; CDR2 reads FQDESV (reference sequence). The CDR3 DNA follows: TGTGCCAGCAGCTCTCGGGGGGCGGTTTACTACGAGCAGTACTTC. Protein: CASSSRGAVYYEQYF.

The genes are TRBV19 and TRBJ2-2, with TRBD2 identical over 10 bases. V was clipped by 2 bases and J by 8 bases; unmatched bases: 17. The CDR3 is 19 amino acids. Germline CDR1 and CDR2: LNHDA and SQIVND (reference sequence). The CDR3 loop is CASSILPSGGYQRLGELFF. The CDR3 DNA is TGTGCCAGTAGTATACTGCCTAGCGGGGGTTACCAAAGGTTAGGGGAGCTGTTTTTT. Based on the CDR3 plus reference TRBV19 and TRBJ2-2, the full variable domain is DGGITQSPKYLFRKEGQNVTLSCEQNLNHDAMYWYRQDPGQGLRLIYYSQIVNDFQKGDIAEGYSVSREKKESFPLTVTSAQKNPTAFYLCASSILPSGGYQRLGELFFGEGSRLTVL.

The chain links TRBV6-5 to TRBJ1-5; D perhaps matches TRBD1 (5 bases). The V gene's germline CDR1 is MNHEY and CDR2 SVGAGI. This CDR3 comprises 15 residues. V was shortened by 7 bases and J by 2 bases, with 15 bases between the two germline ends. The chain's CDR3 is CASTEQGRGNQPQHF. The DNA for the CDR3 is TGTGCCAGCACCGAGCAGGGAAGAGGCAATCAGCCCCAGCATTTT.

The chain uses TRBV3-1 (or the pseudogene TRBV3-2) and TRBJ1-3; D is unresolved. This CDR3 spans 18 amino acids. V lost 2 bases to trimming and J lost 0 bases, with 17 bases between them. From germline, CDR1 is LGHDT and CDR2 YNNKEL (reference sequence). CDR3 residues: CASSQPRNRRPSGNTIYF. CDR3 sequence (DNA): TGTGCCAGCAGCCAACCTAGGAACCGGCGCCCCTCTGGAAACACCATATATTTT.

The rearrangement uses TRBV11-2 and TRBJ2-1; D may be TRBD1 or TRBD2 (5 bases each). The ends were cut back, 1 base at V and 4 bases at J, with 11 bases in the middle. Per germline, CDR1 SGHAT and CDR2 FQNNGV. This CDR3 is 15 amino acids long. The CDR3 loop reads CASSLVGAGYNEQFF. The DNA for the CDR3 is TGTGCCAGCAGCTTAGTCGGGGCTGGATACAATGAGCAGTTCTTC.

The chain links TRBV7-9 to TRBJ2-5; maybe TRBD1 (6 bases). Between the trimmed V and J ends, which lost 3 bases and 2 bases, there was a span of 7 bases. The CDR3 length is 13 residues. CDR1 is SEHNR, CDR2 FQNEAQ, per germline (reference sequence). The CDR3 spells CASSFQGQETQYF. The CDR3 coding sequence is TGTGCCAGCAGCTTTCAGGGGCAAGAGACCCAGTACTTC.

The genes are TRBV7-2 and TRBJ1-6, with D tentatively TRBD1 (6 bases). With 4 bases removed from V and 7 bases from J, the gap between germline ends came to 8 bases. This CDR3 contains 13 residues. The germline gives CDR1 SGHTA, CDR2 FQGNSA. CDR3 DNA: TGTGCCAGCAGCTACACAGGGAATTCACCCCTCCACTTT. Encoded protein: CASSYTGNSPLHF.

CDR3 nucleotide sequence: TGTGCCACCAGTGATTTGCGGACCTTTAATTCCTACGAGCAGTACTTC. Residues: CATSDLRTFNSYEQYF. The chain joins TRBV24-1 to TRBJ2-7; D is ambiguous. This CDR3 spans 16 amino acids. The germline gives CDR1 KGHDR, CDR2 SFDVKD. The V gene lost 0 bases and the J gene lost 1 base, with 12 bases spanning the gap.

This chain uses TRBV4-3 with TRBJ2-3; 9 nucleotides align to TRBD2. The germline V gene has CDR1 LGHNA and CDR2 YSLEER. The CDR3 spans 16 residues. After removal of 4 bases from V and 4 bases from J, the junction contained 9 bases not matched to a gene. The CDR3: CASSLNPSGVADTQYF. The DNA of the CDR3 is TGCGCCAGCAGCCTTAACCCTAGCGGGGTGGCAGATACGCAGTATTTT.

The chain is built from TRBV4-3 and TRBJ1-3; D is uncertain. V dropped 4 bases and J dropped 4 bases, with 14 bases sitting between them. The CDR3 is 15 amino acids. Looked up from germline, CDR1 is LGHNA and CDR2 is YSLEER. CDR3 protein: CASSPRLTPGNTIYF. The CDR3 bases are TGCGCCAGCAGCCCCCGACTGACACCGGGAAACACCATATATTTT.